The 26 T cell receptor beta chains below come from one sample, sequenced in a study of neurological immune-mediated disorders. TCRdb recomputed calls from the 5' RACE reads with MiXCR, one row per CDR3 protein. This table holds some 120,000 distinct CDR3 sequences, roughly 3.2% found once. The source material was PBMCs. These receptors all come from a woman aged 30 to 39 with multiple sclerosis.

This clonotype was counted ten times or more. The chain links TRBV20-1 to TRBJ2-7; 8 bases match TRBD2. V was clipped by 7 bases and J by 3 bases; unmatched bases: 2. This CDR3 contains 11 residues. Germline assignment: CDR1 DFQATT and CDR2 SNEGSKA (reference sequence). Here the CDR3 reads CSVTSGYEQYF. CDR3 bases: TGCAGTGTCACTAGCGGCTACGAGCAGTACTTC.

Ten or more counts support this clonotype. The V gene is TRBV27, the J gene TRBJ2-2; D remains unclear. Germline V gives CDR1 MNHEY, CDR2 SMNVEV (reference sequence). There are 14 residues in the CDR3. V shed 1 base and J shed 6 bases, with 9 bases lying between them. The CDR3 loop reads CASSLFGTAGELFF. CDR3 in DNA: TGTGCCAGCAGTTTATTCGGAACGGCCGGGGAGCTGTTTTTT.

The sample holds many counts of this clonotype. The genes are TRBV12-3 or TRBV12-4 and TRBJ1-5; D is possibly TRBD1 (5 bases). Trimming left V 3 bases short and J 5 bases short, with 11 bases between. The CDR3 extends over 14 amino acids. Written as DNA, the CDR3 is TGTGCCAGCAGTTTTGCAGGGTCTCATCAGCCCCAGCATTTT. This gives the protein CASSFAGSHQPQHF.

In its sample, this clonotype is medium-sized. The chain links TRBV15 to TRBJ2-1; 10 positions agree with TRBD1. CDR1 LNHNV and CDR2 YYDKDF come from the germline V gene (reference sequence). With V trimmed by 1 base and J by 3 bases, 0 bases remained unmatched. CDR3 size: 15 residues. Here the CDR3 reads CATSRGTGGYNEQFF. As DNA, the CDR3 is TGTGCCACCAGCAGAGGGACAGGGGGCTACAATGAGCAGTTCTTC.

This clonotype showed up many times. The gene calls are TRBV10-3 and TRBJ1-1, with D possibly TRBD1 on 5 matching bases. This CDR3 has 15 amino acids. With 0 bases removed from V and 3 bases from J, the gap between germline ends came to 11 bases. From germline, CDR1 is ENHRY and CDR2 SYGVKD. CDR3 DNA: TGTGCCATCAGTGAGTCCGGGACTCCAGACACTGAAGCTTTCTTT. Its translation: CAISESGTPDTEAFF.

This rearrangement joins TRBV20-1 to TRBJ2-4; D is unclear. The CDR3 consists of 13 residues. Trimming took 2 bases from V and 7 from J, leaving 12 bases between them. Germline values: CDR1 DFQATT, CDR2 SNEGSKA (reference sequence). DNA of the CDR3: TGCAGTGCTAGACTGGATTCCGGTAACATTCAGTACTTC. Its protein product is CSARLDSGNIQYF.

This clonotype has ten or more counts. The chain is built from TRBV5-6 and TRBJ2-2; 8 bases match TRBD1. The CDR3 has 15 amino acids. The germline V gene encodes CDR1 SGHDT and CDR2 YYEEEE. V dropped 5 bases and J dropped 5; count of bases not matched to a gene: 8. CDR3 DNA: TGTGCCAGCAGTCCTGGGACAGGACGGACCGGGGAGCTGTTTTTT. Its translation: CASSPGTGRTGELFF.

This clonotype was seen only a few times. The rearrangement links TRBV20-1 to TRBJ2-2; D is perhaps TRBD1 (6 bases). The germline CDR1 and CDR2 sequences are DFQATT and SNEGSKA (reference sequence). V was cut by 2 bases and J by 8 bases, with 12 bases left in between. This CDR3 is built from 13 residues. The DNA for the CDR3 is TGCAGTGCTAGACAAGGGGGTGGTGGGGAGCTGTTTTTT. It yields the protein CSARQGGGGELFF.

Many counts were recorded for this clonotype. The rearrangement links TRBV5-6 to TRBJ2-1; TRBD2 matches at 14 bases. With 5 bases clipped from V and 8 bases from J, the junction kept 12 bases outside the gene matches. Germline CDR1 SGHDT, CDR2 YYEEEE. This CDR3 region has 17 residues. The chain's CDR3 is CASSLPGLAGEGHEQFF. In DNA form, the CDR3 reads TGTGCCAGCAGTCTTCCGGGACTAGCGGGAGAAGGGCATGAGCAGTTCTTC.

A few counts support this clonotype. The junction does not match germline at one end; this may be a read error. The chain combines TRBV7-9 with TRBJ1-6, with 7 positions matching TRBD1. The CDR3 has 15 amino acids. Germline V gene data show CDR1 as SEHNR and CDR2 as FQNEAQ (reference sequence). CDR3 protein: CASSLVGQGVSALNF. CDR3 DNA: TGTGCCAGCAGCTTAGTGGGTCAGGGGGTTTCGGCCCTCAACTTT. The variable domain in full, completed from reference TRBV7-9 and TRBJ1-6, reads DTGVSQNPRHKITKRGQNVTFRCDPISEHNRLYWYRQTLGQGPEFLTYFQNEAQLEKSRLLSDRFSAERPKGSFSTLEIQRTEQGDSAMYLCASSLVGQGVSALNFGNGTRLTVT.

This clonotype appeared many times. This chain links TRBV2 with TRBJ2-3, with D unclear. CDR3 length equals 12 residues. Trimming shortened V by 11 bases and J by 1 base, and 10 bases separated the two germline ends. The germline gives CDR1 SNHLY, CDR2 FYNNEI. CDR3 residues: CAHAQGTDTQYF. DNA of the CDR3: TGTGCCCACGCGCAGGGCACAGATACGCAGTATTTT.

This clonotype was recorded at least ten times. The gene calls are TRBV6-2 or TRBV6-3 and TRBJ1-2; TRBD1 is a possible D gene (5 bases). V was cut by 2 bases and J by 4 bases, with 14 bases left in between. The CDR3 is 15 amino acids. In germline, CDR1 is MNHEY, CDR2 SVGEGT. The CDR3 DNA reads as TGTGCCAGCAGTTACCCAGGGATATGGCGCTATGGCTACACCTTC. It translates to CASSYPGIWRYGYTF.

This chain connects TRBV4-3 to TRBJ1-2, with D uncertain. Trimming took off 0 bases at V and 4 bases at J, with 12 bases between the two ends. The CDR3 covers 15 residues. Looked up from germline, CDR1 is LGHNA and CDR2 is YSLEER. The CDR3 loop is CASSQDPEVLYGYTF. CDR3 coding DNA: TGCGCCAGCAGCCAAGATCCGGAAGTACTCTATGGCTACACCTTC.

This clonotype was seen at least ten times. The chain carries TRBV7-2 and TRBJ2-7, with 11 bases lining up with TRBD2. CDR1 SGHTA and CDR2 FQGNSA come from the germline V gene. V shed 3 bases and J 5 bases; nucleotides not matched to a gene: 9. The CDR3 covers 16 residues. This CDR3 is CASSFLSSGRQDEQYF. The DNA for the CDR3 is TGTGCCAGCAGCTTCCTCTCTAGCGGGAGGCAGGACGAGCAGTACTTC.

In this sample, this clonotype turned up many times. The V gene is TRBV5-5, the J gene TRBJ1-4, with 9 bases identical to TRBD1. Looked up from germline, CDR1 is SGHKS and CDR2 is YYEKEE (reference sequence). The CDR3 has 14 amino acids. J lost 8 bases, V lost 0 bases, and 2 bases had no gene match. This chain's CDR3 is CASSLGTGDEKLFF. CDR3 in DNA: TGTGCCAGCAGCTTGGGGACAGGGGACGAAAAACTGTTTTTT.

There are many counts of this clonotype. The DNA for the CDR3 is TGCAGTGCGAACGATCACCCGGGAGATAGCGGGAGGTACAATGAGCAGTTCTTC. Translated, it gives CSANDHPGDSGRYNEQFF. The genes are TRBV20-1 and TRBJ2-1; 10 bases are a match to TRBD2. Germline CDR1 is DFQATT and CDR2 is SNEGSKA (reference sequence). The J segment lost 4 bases and the V segment lost 6 bases, leaving 18 bases of the junction unmatched. CDR3 length: 18 residues.

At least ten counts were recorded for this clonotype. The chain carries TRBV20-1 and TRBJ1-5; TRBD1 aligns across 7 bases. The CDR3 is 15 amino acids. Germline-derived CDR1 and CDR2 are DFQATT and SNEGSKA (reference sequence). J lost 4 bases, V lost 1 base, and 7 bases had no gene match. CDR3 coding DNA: TGCAGTGCTAGAGTAGGGGGGACAGCGAATCAGCCCCAGCATTTT. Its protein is CSARVGGTANQPQHF.

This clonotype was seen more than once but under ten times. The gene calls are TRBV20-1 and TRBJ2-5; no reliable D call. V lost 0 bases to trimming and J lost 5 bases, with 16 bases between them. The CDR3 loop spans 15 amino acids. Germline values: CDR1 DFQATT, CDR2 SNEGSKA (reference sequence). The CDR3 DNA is TGCAGTGCTAGAGATATATTCGGGTTGGAGGAGACCCAGTACTTC. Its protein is CSARDIFGLEETQYF.

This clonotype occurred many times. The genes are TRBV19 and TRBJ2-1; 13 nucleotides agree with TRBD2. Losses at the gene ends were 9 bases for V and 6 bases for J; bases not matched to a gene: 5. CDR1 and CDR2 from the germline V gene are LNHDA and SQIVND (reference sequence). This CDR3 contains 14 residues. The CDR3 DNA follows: TGTGCCAGCAACGGACTAGCGGGGGTCAATGAGCAGTTCTTC. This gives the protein CASNGLAGVNEQFF.

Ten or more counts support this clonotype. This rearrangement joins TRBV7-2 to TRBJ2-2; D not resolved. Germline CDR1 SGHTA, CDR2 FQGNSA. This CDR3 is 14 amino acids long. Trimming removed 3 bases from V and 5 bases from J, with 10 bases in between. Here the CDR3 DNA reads TGTGCCAGCAGCTTTCCTTATCGGACCGGGGAGCTGTTTTTT. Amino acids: CASSFPYRTGELFF.

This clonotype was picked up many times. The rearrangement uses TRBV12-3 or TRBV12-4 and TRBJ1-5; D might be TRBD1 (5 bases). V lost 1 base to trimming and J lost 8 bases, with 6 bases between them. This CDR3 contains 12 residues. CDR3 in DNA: TGTGCCAGCAGTTTAGTGGGGGAGCCCCAGCATTTT. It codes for CASSLVGEPQHF.

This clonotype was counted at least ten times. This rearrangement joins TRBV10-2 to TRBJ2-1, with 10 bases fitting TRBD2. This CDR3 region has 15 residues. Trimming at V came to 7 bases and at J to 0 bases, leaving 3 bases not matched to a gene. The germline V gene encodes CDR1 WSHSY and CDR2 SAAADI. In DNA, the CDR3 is TGCGCCAGCACCGAGCGGGAGGGCTCCTACAATGAGCAGTTCTTC. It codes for CASTEREGSYNEQFF.

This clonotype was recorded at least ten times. The CDR3 DNA reads TGCAGTGCTAGTAGGGGGGGGCGGAGGAGCAATCAGCCCCAGCATTTT. Translating gives CSASRGGRRSNQPQHF. The gene calls are TRBV20-1 and TRBJ1-5; possibly TRBD1 for D (6 bases). Germline V gene sequence: CDR1 DFQATT, CDR2 SNEGSKA (reference sequence). The germline V and J ends were trimmed by 3 bases and 1 base, with 16 bases remaining between them. The CDR3 runs to 16 residues.

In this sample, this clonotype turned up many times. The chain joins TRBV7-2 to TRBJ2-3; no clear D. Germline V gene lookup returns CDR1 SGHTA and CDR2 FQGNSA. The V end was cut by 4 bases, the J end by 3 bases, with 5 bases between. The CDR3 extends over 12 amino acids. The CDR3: CASSSRTDTQYF. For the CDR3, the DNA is TGTGCCAGCAGCTCAAGGACAGATACGCAGTATTTT.

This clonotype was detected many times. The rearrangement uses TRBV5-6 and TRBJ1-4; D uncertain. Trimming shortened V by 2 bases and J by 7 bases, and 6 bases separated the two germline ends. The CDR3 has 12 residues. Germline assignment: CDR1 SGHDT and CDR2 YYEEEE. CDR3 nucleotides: TGTGCCAGCAGCTTTGGGTCTGAAAAACTGTTTTTT. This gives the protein CASSFGSEKLFF. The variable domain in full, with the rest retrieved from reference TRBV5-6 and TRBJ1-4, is DAGVTQSPTHLIKTRGQQVTLRCSPKSGHDTVSWYQQALGQGPQFIFQYYEEEERQRGNFPDRFSGHQFPNYSSELNVNALLLGDSALYLCASSFGSEKLFFGSGTQLSVL.

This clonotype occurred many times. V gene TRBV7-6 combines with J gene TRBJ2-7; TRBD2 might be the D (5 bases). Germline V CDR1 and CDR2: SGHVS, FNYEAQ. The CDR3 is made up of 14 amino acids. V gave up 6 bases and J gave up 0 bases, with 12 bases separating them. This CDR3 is CASRAAANSYEQYF. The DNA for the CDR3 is TGTGCCAGCAGGGCAGCGGCAAACTCCTACGAGCAGTACTTC.